One sample yielded the 27 T cell receptor beta chains listed below, sequenced in a study of blood T cell repertoires in COVID-19. Profiling relied on immunoSEQ multiplex PCR, and the TCRdb table lists in-frame clones only, not all of them. This table has some 320,000 clones, around 84% appearing once. The sequenced material came from PBMCs or T cells enriched from blood (not recorded which). These receptors were taken from a woman aged 25 to 39 who had been exposed to COVID-19.

This clone has more than one count but fewer than ten. The J gene is TRBJ1-2, the V gene TRBV5-8; 10 bases fit TRBD1. The CDR3 totals 18 residues. V dropped 3 bases and J dropped 4; count of bases not matched to a gene: 15. Per germline, CDR1 SGHTS and CDR2 YDEGEE. The CDR3 protein is CASSSGGTGALLSYGYTF. CDR3 bases: TGTGCCAGCAGCTCGGGCGGGACAGGGGCCCTCTTGAGCTATGGCTACACCTTC.

The sample holds one count of this clone. This chain links TRBV19 with TRBJ1-2; D gene unclear. V lost 1 base and J lost 5, with 11 bases in between. The germline V gene encodes CDR1 LNHDA and CDR2 SQIVND (reference sequence). The CDR3 contains 14 residues. DNA for the CDR3: TGTGCCAGTAGTATAGTTTGGCAGATATATGGCTACACCTTC. Translation: CASSIVWQIYGYTF.

The chain links TRBV4-1 to TRBJ1-2; TRBD1 might be the D (6 bases). Trimming left V 2 bases short and J 2 bases short, with 9 bases between. CDR1 and CDR2 from the germline V gene are MGHRA and YSYEKL. The CDR3 length is 14 residues. This CDR3 is CASSQTTGNYGYTF. The CDR3, as DNA: TGCGCCAGCAGCCAAACTACAGGGAACTATGGCTACACCTTC.

CDR3 sequence: CASSKRGWRGRNGYTF. The CDR3 DNA reads as TGTGCCAGCAGCAAAAGAGGGTGGAGGGGGCGAAATGGCTACACCTTC. This chain links TRBV21-1 with TRBJ1-2; the table gives TRBD1 as D, unverified against the DNA. TRBV21-1 is noted as a pseudogene. The CDR3 runs to 16 residues.

The chain employs TRBV19 and TRBJ1-5, with 8 bases matching TRBD1. The ends lost 5 bases at V and 7 bases at J; junction bases unmatched: 4. Germline values: CDR1 LNHDA, CDR2 SQIVND (reference sequence). The CDR3 length is 13 residues. CDR3 region: CASSVTGAQPQHF. Written as DNA, the CDR3 is TGTGCCAGTAGTGTGACAGGGGCACAGCCCCAGCATTTT.

The chain recombines TRBV4-3 with TRBJ2-6, with D unclear. V lost 4 bases and J 0 bases, leaving 10 bases between the germline ends. The germline V gene encodes CDR1 LGHNA and CDR2 YSLEER. The CDR3 has 16 amino acids. The DNA of the CDR3 is TGCGCCAGCAGCCTTCAGCGCAGCTCTGGGGCCAACGTCCTGACTTTC. Its translation: CASSLQRSSGANVLTF.

V is TRBV28 and J is TRBJ2-2; tentative D call: TRBD1 (5 bases). V was trimmed by 4 bases and J by 1 base, leaving 7 bases between them. Germline V CDR1 and CDR2: MDHEN, SYDVKM. The CDR3 extends over 14 amino acids. For the CDR3, the DNA is TGTGCCAGCAGTTCCGGACAGAACACCGGGGAGCTGTTTTTT. This sequence encodes CASSSGQNTGELFF.

The sample holds one count of this clone. This chain uses TRBV10-1 with TRBJ1-2, with a possible D match to TRBD1 (6 bases). CDR3 length equals 13 residues. The germline V gene has CDR1 WNHNN and CDR2 SYGVQD (reference sequence). V was cut by 5 bases and J by 4 bases, with 11 bases left in between. The CDR3 bases are TGCGCCAGCAGTAGAGACAGGATCTATGGCTACACCTTC. It codes for CASSRDRIYGYTF.

The chain links TRBV19 to TRBJ1-2; 10 bases fit TRBD1. Trimming at V came to 4 bases and at J to 4 bases, leaving 9 bases not matched to a gene. The CDR3 runs 16 residues. CDR1 LNHDA and CDR2 SQIVND come from the germline V gene (reference sequence). For the CDR3, the DNA is TGTGCCAGTAGTAGAGGACAGGGGGTTGCGAGCTATGGCTACACCTTC. Amino acids: CASSRGQGVASYGYTF.

V and J are TRBV24-1 and TRBJ2-1, with TRBD2 matching 10 bases. The ends lost 7 bases at V and 0 bases at J; junction bases unmatched: 11. Germline assignment: CDR1 KGHDR and CDR2 SFDVKD. There are 18 residues in the CDR3. CDR3 loop: CATSLGGGLASSYNEQFF. DNA for the CDR3: TGTGCCACCAGCCTAGGGGGGGGACTAGCGAGCTCCTACAATGAGCAGTTCTTC.

The chain couples TRBV6-5 to TRBJ2-7; TRBD1 is a possible D gene (6 bases). V was shortened by 6 bases and J by 6 bases, with 21 bases between the two germline ends. This CDR3 contains 15 residues. Germline V lookup: CDR1 MNHEY, CDR2 SVGAGI. The CDR3 DNA follows: TGTGCCAGCAGCCCGCGGTATCAGGGGACCTCCGAGCAGTACTTC. It codes for CASSPRYQGTSEQYF.

The chain couples TRBV28 to TRBJ1-1; D remains unclear. The ends were cut back, 1 base at V and 1 base at J, with 13 bases in the middle. Looked up from germline, CDR1 is MDHEN and CDR2 is SYDVKM. This CDR3 comprises 16 residues. CDR3 in DNA: TGTGCCAGCAGTTTATTGTCGGGTGAGAGGAACACTGAAGCTTTCTTT. This gives the protein CASSLLSGERNTEAFF.

The V call is TRBV19, the J call TRBJ2-7, with 13 nucleotides matching TRBD2. Germline V CDR1 and CDR2: LNHDA, SQIVND (reference sequence). Unmatched junction bases numbered 4, after V lost 5 bases and J lost 3 bases. This CDR3 has 15 amino acids. The DNA for the CDR3 is TGTGCCAGTAGTTTACTAGCGGGGGGGGACTACGAGCAGTACTTC. It codes for CASSLLAGGDYEQYF.

This clone was seen once. The V gene is TRBV5-8, the J gene TRBJ2-1; 9 bases match TRBD2. The trim removed 4 bases at V and 3 bases at J, leaving 8 bases unmatched. This CDR3 region has 16 residues. Germline-derived CDR1 and CDR2 are SGHTS and YDEGEE. CDR3 sequence (DNA): TGTGCCAGCAGCCCGGGAGGGACTAGCTACTACAATGAGCAGTTCTTC. As protein: CASSPGGTSYYNEQFF.

J is TRBJ1-1 and V is TRBV5-5; TRBD1 might be the D (5 bases). The CDR3 is 14 residues long. The germline V gene has CDR1 SGHKS and CDR2 YYEKEE (reference sequence). V was trimmed by 5 bases and J by 0 bases, leaving 11 bases between them. DNA for the CDR3: TGTGCCAGCAGACTACAGGAAATGAACACTGAAGCTTTCTTT. The encoded protein is CASRLQEMNTEAFF.

The V gene is TRBV9, the J gene TRBJ2-7; 11 bases fit TRBD2. Trimming at V came to 1 base and at J to 6 bases, leaving 6 bases not matched to a gene. The CDR3 length is 15 residues. Per the germline V gene, CDR1 is SGDLS and CDR2 is YYNGEE. CDR3 in amino acids: CASSVHTSGSREQYF. CDR3 coding DNA: TGTGCCAGCAGCGTACATACTAGCGGGAGTCGCGAGCAGTACTTC.

V usage is TRBV27 and J usage is TRBJ2-5, with a weak D call TRBD1 (6 bases). With 2 bases removed from V and 1 base from J, the gap between germline ends came to 14 bases. CDR1 and CDR2 from the germline V gene are MNHEY and SMNVEV (reference sequence). The CDR3 spans 16 residues. This CDR3 is CASSLGHGQPQETQYF. The CDR3 DNA sequence: TGTGCCAGCAGTTTAGGTCACGGACAGCCCCAAGAGACCCAGTACTTC.

This rearrangement joins TRBV11-3 to TRBJ1-1; TRBD1 matches 7 bases. The germline CDR1 and CDR2 sequences are SGHNT and YENEEA. Losses at the gene ends were 2 bases for V and 2 bases for J; bases not matched to a gene: 2. There are 14 residues in the CDR3. The CDR3 nucleotides are TGTGCCAGCAGCTTAAACAGGGGAAACACTGAAGCTTTCTTT. Translation gives CASSLNRGNTEAFF.

CDR3 sequence reads: CASSELSDRPNYGYTF. CDR3 bases: TGTGCCAGCAGCGAACTATCTGACAGACCTAACTATGGCTACACCTTC. The genes are TRBV9 and TRBJ1-2, with D perhaps TRBD1 (5 bases). Germline CDR1 and CDR2: SGDLS and YYNGEE. Trimming left V 3 bases short and J 0 bases short, with 15 bases between. The CDR3 consists of 16 residues.

The rearrangement joins TRBV12-5 to TRBJ2-7; 7 positions match TRBD2. The CDR3 loop spans 15 amino acids. Germline V CDR1 and CDR2: LGHNT, FRNRAP. V shed 1 base and J 4 bases; nucleotides not matched to a gene: 7. The CDR3 is CASGLGSSGAYEQYF. CDR3 nucleotide sequence: TGTGCTAGTGGTTTGGGGTCTAGCGGCGCGTACGAGCAGTACTTC.

The chain couples TRBV10-3 to TRBJ1-5; weak D call: TRBD1 (6 bases). The V gene's germline CDR1 is ENHRY and CDR2 SYGVKD. This CDR3 has 15 amino acids. V lost 3 bases to trimming and J lost 4 bases, with 13 bases between them. CDR3 DNA sequence: TGTGCCATCAGTGATCTTCGGGGGGCTAATCAGCCCCAGCATTTT. It encodes CAISDLRGANQPQHF.

The chain couples TRBV20-1 to TRBJ1-1; 8 nucleotides match TRBD1. With V trimmed by 3 bases and J by 0 bases, 6 bases remained unmatched. The CDR3 contains 15 residues. Looked up from germline, CDR1 is DFQATT and CDR2 is SNEGSKA (reference sequence). The CDR3 sequence is CSASGGTGLNTEAFF. The DNA for the CDR3 is TGCAGTGCTAGTGGTGGGACAGGTTTGAACACTGAAGCTTTCTTT.

The rearrangement links TRBV19 to TRBJ1-2; D remains unclear. Germline-derived CDR1 and CDR2 are LNHDA and SQIVND (reference sequence). Trimming stripped 5 bases from V and 8 bases from J, with 15 bases between. CDR3 length: 13 residues. This CDR3 is CASSEGMSRGYTF. The CDR3 DNA reads as TGTGCCAGTAGTGAGGGCATGTCGAGAGGCTACACCTTC.

This chain connects TRBV6-5 to TRBJ1-6; 8 bases are shared with TRBD1. The V segment lost 6 bases and the J segment 7 bases; nucleotides outside the gene matches: 8. Germline V lookup: CDR1 MNHEY, CDR2 SVGAGI. This CDR3 is 15 amino acids long. The CDR3 DNA reads as TGTGCCAGCAGCTCTACAGGGGGTTACAATTCACCCCTCCACTTT. This translates into CASSSTGGYNSPLHF.

This chain connects TRBV2 to TRBJ2-5; TRBD1 is a possible D gene (5 bases). Germline V gene data show CDR1 as SNHLY and CDR2 as FYNNEI. V lost 3 bases and J lost 1, with 9 bases in between. The CDR3 contains 14 residues. CDR3 region: CASSDGQLQETQYF. The DNA of the CDR3 is TGTGCCAGCAGTGACGGACAACTCCAAGAGACCCAGTACTTC.

The chain is built from TRBV30 and TRBJ1-5; D perhaps matches TRBD1 (5 bases). The length of the CDR3 is 14 residues. The V end was cut by 3 bases, the J end by 4 bases, with 13 bases between. Germline CDR1 is GTSNPN and CDR2 is SVGIG (reference sequence). CDR3 nucleotides: TGTGCCTGGAGCCAAGGGGCAGAGAATCAGCCCCAGCATTTT. This sequence encodes CAWSQGAENQPQHF.

The chain employs TRBV6-5 and TRBJ2-7; TRBD1 aligns across 10 bases. This CDR3 spans 15 amino acids. V shed 6 bases, J shed 2 bases, and the junction held 7 bases outside the gene matches. Germline loops: CDR1 MNHEY, CDR2 SVGAGI. Here the CDR3 reads CASRDRDRGTYEQYF. The CDR3 DNA is TGTGCCAGCAGGGACCGGGACAGGGGAACCTACGAGCAGTACTTC.